This T cell receptor (beta chain) was identified during a study of OX40 agonist ivuxolimab in advanced cancers. Study at large: Cohort: about 80% men, mean age around 55, aged roughly 20 to 79. Having had anti-PD-1, anti-PD-L1 or anti-CTLA-4 therapy before was allowed, and approximately 40% had some. The study, taken as a whole, reports: Patients who responded partially at 0.1-3.0 mg/kg showed clonal expansion ranking among the lowest.

On this clone itself: As yet, its antigen is unknown.

Looked up from germline, CDR1 is SGHVS and CDR2 is FQNEAQ. V lost 1 base and J lost 0, with 15 bases in between. The CDR3 is 17 residues long. Profiled with immunoSEQ multiplex PCR; TCRdb holds only in-frame clones, not every one. Of about 48,000 clones listed, around 80% are singletons. Here the sequenced sample was CD4+ or CD8+ T cells sorted from blood, taken in a trial of the OX40 agonist ivuxolimab. The chain is built from TRBV7-8 and TRBJ1-2, with no clear D. This clonotype originated in an adult with an advanced solid tumor such as melanoma, head and neck, liver or kidney cancer. CDR3 residues: CASSLGSAREANYGYTF. DNA for the CDR3: TGTGCCAGCAGCTTAGGGAGCGCAAGGGAAGCTAACTATGGCTACACCTTC.